The present TCR beta chain was sequenced within a study of blood T cell repertoires in COVID-19. Across the whole study: Samples came from the United States, Italy and Spain, spanning acute and convalescent COVID-19.

This CDR3 is 15 amino acids long. Germline CDR1 reads SGHNT; CDR2 reads YYREEE (reference sequence). V gave up 0 bases and J gave up 5 bases; unmatched junction bases: 4. Using immunoSEQ multiplex PCR, the repertoire was profiled, and TCRdb retains in-frame clones only, with some absent. The data hold roughly 120,000 clones, with approximately 81% observed a single time. This sequence originates from a woman older than 75 with acute or convalescent COVID-19. Material: peripheral blood. The chain has TRBV5-4 and TRBJ2-5; 10 nucleotides align to TRBD2. The CDR3 nucleotides are TGTGCCAGCAGCTTGGGCACTAGCGGGACGGAGACCCAGTACTTC. Its translation is CASSLGTSGTETQYF.